This T cell receptor (beta chain) was identified during a study of cytomegalovirus exposure and HLA in healthy donors. For the study at large: According to later analysis, the same platform produced the 100 to 150 validation and under 750 first-cohort repertoires.

To note about this clone: Antigen unknown.

Clones were read by immunoSEQ multiplex PCR, and TCRdb kept only the in-frame ones, dropping some. Here the sample spans approximately 200,000 clones, around 88% being singletons. Notes on the study in general: Listed as cytomegalovirus-associated were 170 or so TCR beta chains. While the bulk of TCR sequences proved rare, some public TCRs turned up in many donors. The classifier reportedly diagnosed cytomegalovirus status with high sensitivity and specificity.

Germline CDR1 and CDR2: MDHEN and SYDVKM. The J segment lost 5 bases and the V segment lost 1 base, leaving 7 bases of the junction unmatched. This CDR3 comprises 16 residues. This TCR was recovered from a woman younger than 30 in good health and CMV-seronegative. The sequenced sample consisted of PBMCs. This rearrangement joins TRBV28 to TRBJ2-7; 11 bases are a match to TRBD1. The CDR3 DNA reads as TGTGCCAGCAGTTTATCAGGGGGGACAGGGGGGAACGAGCAGTACTTC. Translating gives CASSLSGGTGGNEQYF. The whole variable domain, filled in from reference TRBV28 and TRBJ2-7, reads DVKVTQSSRYLVKRTGEKVFLECVQDMDHENMFWYRQDPGLGLRLIYFSYDVKMKEKGDIPEGYSVSREKKERFSLILESASTNQTSMYLCASSLSGGTGGNEQYFGPGTRLTVT.